The 16 T cell receptor beta chains listed next were all sequenced from one sample in a study of blood T cell repertoires in COVID-19. The repertoire was sequenced with immunoSEQ multiplex PCR; TCRdb's copy has only in-frame clones and lacks some. The table lists over 130,000 clones, roughly 85% of them singletons, with roughly 3.4% in the top ten. Input material: peripheral blood. The receptors shown here come from a man between 65 and 85 years old with acute or convalescent COVID-19.

The chain uses TRBV7-9 and TRBJ1-2; 8 bases fit TRBD1. In germline, CDR1 is SEHNR, CDR2 FQNEAQ (reference sequence). The CDR3 loop spans 14 amino acids. Trimming took 1 base from V and 7 from J; bases not matched to a gene: 5. The CDR3 bases are TGTGCCAGCAGCTTAGTGACCAGGGGGCTTGGCTACACCTTC. Residues: CASSLVTRGLGYTF.

The V call is TRBV3-1 (or the pseudogene TRBV3-2), the J call TRBJ1-2; 7 nucleotides match TRBD1. Germline assignment: CDR1 LGHDT and CDR2 YNNKEL (reference sequence). Trimming removed 1 base from V and 8 bases from J; junction bases left unmatched: 10. The CDR3 spans 15 residues. The chain's CDR3 is CASSQVGGGAGGYTF. CDR3 sequence (DNA): TGTGCCAGCAGCCAAGTAGGAGGGGGCGCGGGAGGCTACACCTTC.

In this sample, this clone turned up a few times. The genes are TRBV7-2 and TRBJ2-2, with 10 bases that match TRBD2. This CDR3 is 16 amino acids long. Germline CDR1 reads SGHTA; CDR2 reads FQGNSA. V shed 5 bases and J 1 base; nucleotides not matched to a gene: 4. In DNA, the CDR3 is TGTGCCAGCAGCCGCATAGCGGGAGGGAACACCGGGGAGCTGTTTTTT. Translating gives CASSRIAGGNTGELFF.

The chain carries TRBV2 and TRBJ1-1, with 8 bases identical to TRBD1. In germline, CDR1 is SNHLY, CDR2 FYNNEI. The length of the CDR3 is 14 residues. Unmatched junction bases numbered 3, after V lost 1 base and J lost 5 bases. CDR3 bases: TGTGCCAGCAGTGAAGGACAGGGGCAGACTGAAGCTTTCTTT. Translating gives CASSEGQGQTEAFF.

This sequence joins TRBV3-1 (or the pseudogene TRBV3-2) and TRBJ1-1; no definite D call. Between the trimmed V and J ends, which lost 4 bases and 2 bases, there was a span of 5 bases. The CDR3 has 12 residues. Looked up from germline, CDR1 is LGHDT and CDR2 is YNNKEL (reference sequence). The CDR3 region has the DNA TGTGCCAGCAGCCTTATCAACACTGAAGCTTTCTTT. Its protein product is CASSLINTEAFF.

This chain uses TRBV28 with TRBJ1-6; 8 positions match TRBD1. Germline V gene lookup returns CDR1 MDHEN and CDR2 SYDVKM. The V gene end was trimmed by 3 bases and the J gene end by 9 bases; junction bases not matched to a gene: 4. The CDR3 is 14 residues long. The CDR3 region has the DNA TGTGCCAGCAGTTTTGGTGACAGGGGTTCACCCCTCCACTTT. Translated: CASSFGDRGSPLHF.

The chain is built from TRBV11-2 and TRBJ2-2; 11 bases are shared with TRBD1. Looked up from germline, CDR1 is SGHAT and CDR2 is FQNNGV. The V gene end was trimmed by 3 bases and the J gene end by 3 bases; junction bases not matched to a gene: 3. The CDR3 is 16 residues long. CDR3 amino acids: CASSFGTGGHTGELFF. CDR3 bases: TGTGCCAGCAGCTTCGGGACAGGGGGACACACCGGGGAGCTGTTTTTT. Full variable domain (outside the CDR3, taken from reference TRBV11-2 and TRBJ2-2): EAGVAQSPRYKIIEKRQSVAFWCNPISGHATLYWYQQILGQGPKLLIQFQNNGVVDDSQLPKDRFSAERLKGVDSTLKIQPAKLEDSAVYLCASSFGTGGHTGELFFGEGSRLTVL.

CDR3 amino acids: CASSVFLANEQFF. The DNA for the CDR3 is TGTGCCAGCAGCGTTTTTCTGGCCAATGAGCAGTTCTTC. V usage is TRBV9 and J usage is TRBJ2-1; D gene ambiguous. CDR3 size: 13 residues. V was cut by 2 bases and J by 6 bases, with 9 bases left in between. The V gene's germline CDR1 is SGDLS and CDR2 YYNGEE.

This sequence joins TRBV13 and TRBJ2-1; 14 bases align to TRBD2. Germline CDR1 PRHDT, CDR2 FYEKMQ (reference sequence). CDR3 size: 17 residues. The J segment lost 0 bases and the V segment lost 6 bases, leaving 4 bases of the junction unmatched. CDR3 bases: TGTGCCAGCAGGGCCGGGACTAGCGGGAGCTCCTACAATGAGCAGTTCTTC. It translates to CASRAGTSGSSYNEQFF.

This clone was found a few times. The V call is TRBV7-2, the J call TRBJ2-2, with TRBD2 matching 12 bases. Trimming at V came to 7 bases and at J to 4 bases, leaving 13 bases not matched to a gene. This CDR3 comprises 18 residues. The V gene's germline CDR1 is SGHTA and CDR2 FQGNSA. The CDR3 sequence: CASTQLAGGPGATGELFF. CDR3 DNA: TGTGCCAGCACGCAACTAGCGGGAGGACCGGGGGCCACCGGGGAGCTGTTTTTT.

The CDR3 DNA reads as TGTGCCACCAGTGATTCCGGGACAGTTTCGTTCGAGGAGACCCAGTACTTC. The encoded protein is CATSDSGTVSFEETQYF. The chain employs TRBV24-1 and TRBJ2-5; 7 bases match TRBD1. CDR3 length: 17 amino acids. Germline V gene sequence: CDR1 KGHDR, CDR2 SFDVKD. V shed 2 bases, J shed 5 bases, and the junction held 13 bases outside the gene matches.

This clone was observed once. The V gene is TRBV6-2 or TRBV6-3, the J gene TRBJ1-2, with TRBD1 matching 7 bases. This CDR3 comprises 13 residues. V was clipped by 5 bases and J by 7 bases; unmatched bases: 7. Per the germline V gene, CDR1 is MNHEY and CDR2 is SVGEGT. The CDR3 region is CASSPGTVFGYTF. The CDR3 DNA sequence: TGTGCCAGCAGTCCCGGGACAGTGTTTGGCTACACCTTC.

The chain uses TRBV3-1 (or the pseudogene TRBV3-2) and TRBJ2-7, with D tentatively TRBD1 (6 bases). Trimming left V 0 bases short and J 3 bases short, with 12 bases between. Germline CDR1 LGHDT, CDR2 YNNKEL (reference sequence). The CDR3 loop spans 15 amino acids. CDR3 sequence reads: CASSQDPGVDYEQYF. The CDR3 nucleotides are TGTGCCAGCAGCCAAGATCCAGGGGTAGACTACGAGCAGTACTTC.

This clone was seen a handful of times. The rearrangement links TRBV6-2 or TRBV6-3 to TRBJ1-4; 9 bases are a match to TRBD1. Germline lookup yields CDR1 MNHEY and CDR2 SVGEGT. Trimming cost V 5 bases and J 2 bases; bases outside gene matches: 9. CDR3 size: 17 residues. The CDR3 spells CASSASGTGTTNEKLFF. The DNA of the CDR3 is TGTGCCAGCAGTGCCTCCGGGACAGGGACCACTAATGAAAAACTGTTTTTT.

V gene TRBV6-5 combines with J gene TRBJ2-5; 10 nucleotides line up with TRBD1. After removal of 5 bases from V and 1 base from J, the junction contained 1 base not matched to a gene. The CDR3 is 14 residues long. CDR1 is MNHEY and CDR2 is SVGAGI in the germline V gene. Here the CDR3 DNA reads TGTGCCAGCAGTCGGGACAGGGGCCAAGAGACCCAGTACTTC. Translation: CASSRDRGQETQYF.

The CDR3, as DNA: TGTGCCAGTAGTCGGGGACTAGCGGGAAAAGAGACCCAGTACTTC. It translates to CASSRGLAGKETQYF. The J gene is TRBJ2-5, the V gene TRBV19, with 13 positions matching TRBD2. This CDR3 is 15 amino acids long. Trimming took 5 bases from V and 3 from J; bases not matched to a gene: 3. CDR1 is LNHDA and CDR2 is SQIVND in the germline V gene (reference sequence).